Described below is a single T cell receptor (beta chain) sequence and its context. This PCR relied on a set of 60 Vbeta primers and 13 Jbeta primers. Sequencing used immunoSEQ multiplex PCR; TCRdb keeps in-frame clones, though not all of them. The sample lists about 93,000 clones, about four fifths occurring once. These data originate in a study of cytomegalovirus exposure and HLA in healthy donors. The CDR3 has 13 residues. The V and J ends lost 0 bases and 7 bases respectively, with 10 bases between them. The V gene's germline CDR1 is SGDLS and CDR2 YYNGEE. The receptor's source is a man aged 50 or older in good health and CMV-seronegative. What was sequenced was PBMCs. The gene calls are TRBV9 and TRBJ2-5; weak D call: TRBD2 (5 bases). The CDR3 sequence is CASSVELEGTQYF. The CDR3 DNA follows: TGTGCCAGCAGCGTAGAACTAGAAGGGACCCAGTACTTC.